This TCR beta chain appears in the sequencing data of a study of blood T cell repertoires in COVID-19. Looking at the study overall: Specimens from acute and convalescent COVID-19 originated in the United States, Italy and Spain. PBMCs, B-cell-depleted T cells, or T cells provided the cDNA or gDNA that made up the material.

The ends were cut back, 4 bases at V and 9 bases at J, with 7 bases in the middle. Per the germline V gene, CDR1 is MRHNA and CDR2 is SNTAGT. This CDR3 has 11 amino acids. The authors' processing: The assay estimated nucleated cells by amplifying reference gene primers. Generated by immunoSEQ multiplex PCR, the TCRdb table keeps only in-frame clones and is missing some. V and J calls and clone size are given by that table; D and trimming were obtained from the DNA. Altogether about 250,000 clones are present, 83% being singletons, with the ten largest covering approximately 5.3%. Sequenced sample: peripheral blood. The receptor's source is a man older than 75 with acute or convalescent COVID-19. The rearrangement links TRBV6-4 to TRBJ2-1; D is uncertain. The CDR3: CASSGGGEQFF. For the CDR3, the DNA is TGTGCCAGCAGTGGAGGTGGTGAGCAGTTCTTC.